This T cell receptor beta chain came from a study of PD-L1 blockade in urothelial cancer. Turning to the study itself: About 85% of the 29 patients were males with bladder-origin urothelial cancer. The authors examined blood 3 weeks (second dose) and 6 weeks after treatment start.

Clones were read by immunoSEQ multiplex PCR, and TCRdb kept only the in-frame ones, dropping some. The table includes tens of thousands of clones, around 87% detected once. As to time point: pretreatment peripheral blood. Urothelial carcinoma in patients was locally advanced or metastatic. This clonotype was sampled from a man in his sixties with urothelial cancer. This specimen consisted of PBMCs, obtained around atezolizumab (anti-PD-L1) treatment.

CDR3: CSAGTGSPYEQYF. CDR3 bases: TGCAGCGCTGGGACAGGGAGCCCCTACGAGCAGTACTTC. The chain uses TRBV29-1 and TRBJ2-7; TRBD1 agrees at 9 bases. The CDR3 totals 13 residues. V was clipped by 7 bases and J by 2 bases; unmatched bases: 6. From germline, CDR1 is SQVTM and CDR2 ANQGSEA.